This T cell receptor beta chain comes out of a study of beta chain features in type 1 diabetes. Study summary: Patient and healthy donor groups were alike in age, gender and cell yields. The study, taken as a whole, reports: Patients with Type 1 diabetes showed moderately but significantly shorter TCRB CDR3s in all four CD4+ subsets. The influence of HLA type on TCRB rearrangement stayed undetermined.

Expressed TCRB transcripts were sequenced because the isolated RNA had all been reverse transcribed beforehand. The data were produced by immunoSEQ multiplex PCR, yet TCRdb's version contains in-frame clones alone and is incomplete. The sample yields a few hundred thousand clones, 20% to 25% seen once. The germline gives CDR1 MGHDK, CDR2 SYGVNS. There are 13 residues in the CDR3. The junction had 5 bases not matched to a gene; V was cut back by 6 bases and J by 7 bases. There was one heparinised blood draw per donor, averaging about 120 mL. Sorting with CD45RO/CCR7/CD25/CD127/CD95/CD27 yielded naive, central memory, regulatory and stem-like memory CD4+ cells. Remarks on this clone: Its antigen is unknown.

This chain connects TRBV25-1 to TRBJ2-3; 9 nucleotides align to TRBD1. Sequences were obtained from naive CD4+ T cells from blood. This TCR was sampled from a woman between 25 and 40 years old with type 1 diabetes. The DNA of the CDR3 is TGTGCCAGCAGCCGGGGACAGGGCAATACGCAGTATTTT. It specifies CASSRGQGNTQYF.